One and the same sample provided the 14 T cell receptor beta chains below, sequenced in a study of CD8 T cells in Susac syndrome (dated by TCRdb to between 2018 and 2021). Library prep was done by the immunoSEQ multiplex PCR assay. RNA was extracted using the RNeasy kit, and roughly 0.5 to 1 ug of the RNA was reverse transcribed with random hexamers. TCRdb reprocessed the public reads (quality trimming at Q25 with fastp, clone calling with MiXCR) and kept in-frame beta chains. Identical CDR3 protein sequences are pooled into one entry, listed with their most common genes and DNA. Within this sample are roughly 120,000 distinct CDR3 sequences, with 80% to 95% of them counted one time only. Together, the top ten hold roughly 0.3% of the sample. Specimen: CD8+ T cells from PBMCs. The receptors originated from a human donor with multiple sclerosis.

The CDR3 protein is CATSRSRSLRSSYNEQFF. CDR3 sequence (DNA): TGTGCCACCAGCAGATCCCGGAGCCTCAGGAGCTCCTACAATGAGCAGTTCTTC. The chain carries TRBV15 and TRBJ2-1; D gene unclear. The CDR3 consists of 18 residues. V was pared by 2 bases and J by 0 bases, with 17 bases between. Germline lookup yields CDR1 LNHNV and CDR2 YYDKDF (reference sequence). The full variable domain, its missing parts supplied by reference TRBV15 and TRBJ2-1, is DAMVIQNPRYQVTQFGKPVTLSCSQTLNHNVMYWYQQKSSQAPKLLFHYYDKDFNNEADTPDNFQSRRPNTSFCFLDIRSPGLGDTAMYLCATSRSRSLRSSYNEQFFGPGTRLTVL.

This clonotype was seen just once. The J gene is TRBJ2-7, the V gene TRBV7-2, with D possibly TRBD2 on 5 matching bases. Trimming pared 5 bases from V and 4 bases from J, leaving 15 bases between. Germline assignment: CDR1 SGHTA and CDR2 FQGNSA. The CDR3 runs to 14 residues. CDR3 loop: CASSLLGRDYEQYV. CDR3 coding DNA: TGTGCCAGCAGCCTACTAGGTAGGGATTACGAGCAGTACGTC.

This chain uses TRBV19 with TRBJ1-2; perhaps TRBD1 as D (5 bases). Germline lookup yields CDR1 LNHDA and CDR2 SQIVND (reference sequence). The CDR3 covers 13 residues. V was shortened by 3 bases and J by 4 bases, with 9 bases between the two germline ends. CDR3 in DNA: TGTGCCAGTAGTATCACGACAGTCTATGGCTACACCTTC. This translates into CASSITTVYGYTF.

The chain couples TRBV5-6 to TRBJ1-5; 11 nucleotides line up with TRBD1. The germline V gene has CDR1 SGHDT and CDR2 YYEEEE. This CDR3 spans 15 amino acids. V was clipped by 3 bases and J by 6 bases; unmatched bases: 5. CDR3 nucleotide sequence: TGTGCCAGCAGCTCCATAGGGACAGGGGGTCAGCCCCAGCATTTT. This encodes CASSSIGTGGQPQHF.

V gene TRBV6-2 or TRBV6-3 combines with J gene TRBJ2-1; 10 bases are shared with TRBD2. CDR1 MNHEY and CDR2 SVGEGT come from the germline V gene. The CDR3 is 16 amino acids. The junction had 5 bases not matched to a gene; V was cut back by 2 bases and J by 4 bases. In nucleotides, the CDR3 is TGTGCCAGCAGTTACCGTGGACTAGCGGAGTACAATGAGCAGTTCTTC. It translates to CASSYRGLAEYNEQFF.

The chain has TRBV19 and TRBJ2-4, with D maybe TRBD1 (6 bases). Trimming pared 0 bases from V and 8 bases from J, leaving 17 bases between. The germline gives CDR1 LNHDA, CDR2 SQIVND (reference sequence). CDR3 size: 16 residues. The CDR3 sequence is CASSIDVRGISYIQYF. CDR3 DNA sequence: TGTGCCAGTAGTATAGATGTCAGGGGAATTTCCTACATTCAGTACTTC.

The rearrangement links TRBV11-2 to TRBJ2-1, with 7 positions matching TRBD1. CDR3 size: 14 residues. Germline values: CDR1 SGHAT, CDR2 FQNNGV. V was pared by 3 bases and J by 5 bases, with 4 bases of the junction left unmatched. Written as DNA, the CDR3 is TGTGCCAGCAGCTTCCGACAGGGAGACAATGAGCAGTTCTTC. Translating it yields CASSFRQGDNEQFF. Filled out from reference TRBV11-2 and TRBJ2-1, the complete variable domain reads EAGVAQSPRYKIIEKRQSVAFWCNPISGHATLYWYQQILGQGPKLLIQFQNNGVVDDSQLPKDRFSAERLKGVDSTLKIQPAKLEDSAVYLCASSFRQGDNEQFFGPGTRLTVL.

The CDR3 sequence: CSVADSANTGELFF. CDR3 nucleotides: TGCAGCGTTGCAGACAGCGCGAACACCGGGGAGCTGTTTTTT. This sequence joins TRBV29-1 and TRBJ2-2; D perhaps matches TRBD1 (5 bases). The V gene's germline CDR1 is SQVTM and CDR2 ANQGSEA. V lost 4 bases, J lost 0 bases, and 9 bases lay in between. The CDR3 has 14 residues.

This rearrangement joins TRBV24-1 to TRBJ2-3, with 8 bases aligning to TRBD2. The CDR3 covers 13 residues. V shed 11 bases, J shed 3 bases, and the junction held 6 bases outside the gene matches. CDR1 is KGHDR and CDR2 is SFDVKD in the germline V gene. The CDR3 region is CAIQRERTDTQYF. For the CDR3, the DNA is TGTGCCATCCAGCGGGAGCGGACAGATACGCAGTATTTT.

The V and J genes are TRBV7-9 and TRBJ1-2, with D tentatively TRBD1 (5 bases). The CDR3 contains 12 residues. The germline V gene encodes CDR1 SEHNR and CDR2 FQNEAQ (reference sequence). V lost 2 bases to trimming and J lost 10 bases, with 11 bases between them. CDR3 DNA: TGTGCCAGCAGCTTACAGGACATCAACTACACCTTC. Translated: CASSLQDINYTF.

The rearrangement uses TRBV20-1 and TRBJ1-2, with D perhaps matching TRBD1 (6 bases). V was cut by 5 bases and J by 2 bases, with 15 bases left in between. This CDR3 is built from 14 residues. CDR1 is DFQATT and CDR2 is SNEGSKA in the germline V gene (reference sequence). CDR3 region: CSAPDSPGNYGYTF. CDR3 sequence (DNA): TGCAGTGCTCCGGACAGCCCGGGGAACTATGGCTACACCTTC.

The chain recombines TRBV20-1 with TRBJ2-5; D could derive from TRBD1 or TRBD2 (6 bases each). The CDR3 sequence is 15 residues long. Germline V gives CDR1 DFQATT, CDR2 SNEGSKA (reference sequence). V was cut by 5 bases and J by 5 bases, with 21 bases left in between. The CDR3 reads CSAYLRLGGPETQYF. CDR3 DNA sequence: TGCAGTGCTTACCTCCGACTAGGGGGTCCCGAGACCCAGTACTTC.

This sequence joins TRBV6-4 and TRBJ1-4; TRBD1 matches at 9 bases. The junction had 11 bases not matched to a gene; V was cut back by 5 bases and J by 10 bases. The germline gives CDR1 MRHNA, CDR2 SNTAGT. The CDR3 is 15 amino acids. CDR3 loop: CASSPREGQGGKLFF. CDR3 coding DNA: TGTGCCAGCAGTCCCCGTGAGGGACAGGGAGGAAAACTGTTTTTT.

In its sample, this clonotype was seen a few times. The chain links TRBV6-1 to TRBJ1-5; the match to TRBD1 covers 9 bases. From germline, CDR1 is MNHNS and CDR2 SASEGT. With 8 bases clipped from V and 0 bases from J, the junction kept 14 bases outside the gene matches. The CDR3 sequence is 18 residues long. CDR3 protein: CASAWMGQGLYSNQPQHF. Written as DNA, the CDR3 is TGTGCCAGCGCCTGGATGGGACAGGGCCTCTATAGCAATCAGCCCCAGCATTTT.